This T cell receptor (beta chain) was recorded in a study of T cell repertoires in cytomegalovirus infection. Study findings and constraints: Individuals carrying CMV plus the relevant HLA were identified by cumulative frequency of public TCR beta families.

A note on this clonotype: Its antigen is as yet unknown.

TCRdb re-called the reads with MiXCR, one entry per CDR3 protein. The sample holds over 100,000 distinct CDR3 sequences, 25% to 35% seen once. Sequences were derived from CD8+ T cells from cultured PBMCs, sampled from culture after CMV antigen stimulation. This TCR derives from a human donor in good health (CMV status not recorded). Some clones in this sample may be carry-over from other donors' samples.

CDR3 amino acids: CATSDFTTGFSYNEQFF. DNA of the CDR3: TGTGCCACCAGTGATTTCACGACAGGTTTCTCCTACAATGAGCAGTTCTTC. This chain links TRBV24-1 with TRBJ2-1; a possible D gene is TRBD1 (6 bases). The CDR3 has 17 residues. V shed 1 base and J shed 0 bases, with 12 bases lying between them. Looked up from germline, CDR1 is KGHDR and CDR2 is SFDVKD.